This TCR beta chain was identified in a study of post-analysis software for immune sequencing data. About the study: The cohort encompassed relapsing-remitting, secondary progressive and progressive-relapsing multiple sclerosis disease courses.

Points on this clonotype: Its antigen is as yet unknown.

V lost 5 bases to trimming and J lost 3 bases, with 17 bases between them. This CDR3 is built from 16 residues. From germline, CDR1 is MRHNA and CDR2 SNTAGT. Presence of unique molecular identifiers characterized the TCR beta cDNA libraries. From 1 to 10 million T cells, roughly 530,000 cDNA molecules were obtained. In TCRdb, the PCR reads were re-called with MiXCR into one record per CDR3 protein. Here the sample spans about 810,000 distinct CDR3 sequences, under 70% being singletons. Overall study results and limits: Patients used five TRBV segments, including TRBV5-6, TRBV5-1 and TRBV20-1, more often than controls. The study found significantly lower normalized Chao1 diversity in multiple sclerosis patients than in controls.

The chain joins TRBV6-4 to TRBJ2-1; weak D call: TRBD2 (7 bases). The TCR sequence derives from a girl aged 5-17 years with multiple sclerosis. Sequencing was carried out using blood. The CDR3 nucleotides read TGTGCCAGCAGTTTAATGGCGGGGGCCAACTACAATGAGCAGTTCTTC. It codes for CASSLMAGANYNEQFF.